Listed here are 15 T cell receptor beta chains from one sample, sequenced in a study of blood T cell repertoires in COVID-19. The assay was immunoSEQ multiplex PCR, and TCRdb's table has in-frame clones only and misses some. Of 210,000 or so clones listed, about 82% were seen once; the top ten hold around 9.3%. Sequencing was carried out using peripheral blood. The receptors shown here come from a woman older than 75 with acute or convalescent COVID-19.

The chain joins TRBV27 to TRBJ2-2, with TRBD2 matching 13 bases. The germline V gene encodes CDR1 MNHEY and CDR2 SMNVEV (reference sequence). Trimming removed 0 bases from V and 8 bases from J; junction bases left unmatched: 9. This CDR3 contains 18 residues. The CDR3 nucleotides are TGTGCCAGCAGTTTATCGCGGGGGGGACTAGCGGGATCTGGGGAGCTGTTTTTT. This gives the protein CASSLSRGGLAGSGELFF.

The gene calls are TRBV19 and TRBJ1-5; D may be TRBD1 (6 bases). The V and J ends lost 1 base and 5 bases respectively, with 12 bases between them. The CDR3 extends over 15 amino acids. Germline assignment: CDR1 LNHDA and CDR2 SQIVND (reference sequence). The CDR3 spells CASSIGQELDQPQHF. The CDR3 nucleotides read TGTGCCAGTAGTATAGGACAGGAATTGGATCAGCCCCAGCATTTT.

This chain's CDR3 is CASSPPRAGRDEKLFF. Here the CDR3 DNA reads TGTGCCAGCAGCCCCCCCCGAGCAGGGAGGGATGAAAAACTGTTTTTT. The chain is built from TRBV7-8 and TRBJ1-4, with D perhaps TRBD1 (5 bases). V lost 5 bases to trimming and J lost 6 bases, with 19 bases between them. Looked up from germline, CDR1 is SGHVS and CDR2 is FQNEAQ. There are 16 residues in the CDR3.

V usage is TRBV11-2 and J usage is TRBJ2-7, with a tentative D call TRBD1 (6 bases). With 5 bases removed from V and 0 bases from J, the gap between germline ends came to 17 bases. The V gene's germline CDR1 is SGHAT and CDR2 FQNNGV. This CDR3 comprises 16 residues. CDR3 DNA sequence: TGTGCCAGCAGCGAGCTTACAGGGAGCCGCTCCTACGAGCAGTACTTC. Translating it yields CASSELTGSRSYEQYF.

The V and J genes are TRBV11-1 and TRBJ1-2; TRBD1 is a possible D gene (6 bases). CDR1 and CDR2 from the germline V gene are SGHAT and FQDESV (reference sequence). This CDR3 has 15 amino acids. V was cut by 6 bases and J by 0 bases, with 14 bases left in between. This CDR3 reads CASSSQTGANYGYTF. The CDR3 bases are TGTGCCAGCAGTTCTCAGACAGGTGCTAACTATGGCTACACCTTC.

The chain combines TRBV25-1 with TRBJ2-3; 10 nucleotides agree with TRBD1. V trimming: 2 bases; J trimming: 4 bases; junction bases outside the gene matches: 6. Germline loops: CDR1 MGHDK, CDR2 SYGVNS. CDR3 length: 16 amino acids. The CDR3 bases are TGTGCCAGCAGTGAAGCCAGGACAGGGGGTTCAGATACGCAGTATTTT. It translates to CASSEARTGGSDTQYF. Complete variable domain (other parts from reference TRBV25-1 and TRBJ2-3): EADIYQTPRYLVIGTGKKITLECSQTMGHDKMYWYQQDPGMELHLIHYSYGVNSTEKGDLSSESTVSRIRTEHFPLTLESARPSHTSQYLCASSEARTGGSDTQYFGPGTRLTVL.

This clone has only one observation. The V call is TRBV29-1, the J call TRBJ1-2; 9 bases fit TRBD1. This CDR3 has 14 residues. In germline, CDR1 is SQVTM, CDR2 ANQGSEA. The junction had 8 bases not matched to a gene; V was cut back by 2 bases and J by 7 bases. CDR3 loop: CSVETTQGAGGYTF. CDR3 nucleotide sequence: TGCAGCGTTGAAACCACACAGGGGGCAGGTGGCTACACCTTC.

This clone was observed a few times. This chain joins TRBV30 and TRBJ1-3; no definite D call. There are 12 residues in the CDR3. Germline CDR1 reads GTSNPN; CDR2 reads SVGIG (reference sequence). The V and J ends lost 3 bases and 11 bases respectively, with 14 bases between them. The CDR3 sequence is CAWSRTPVPIYF. The CDR3 nucleotides are TGTGCCTGGAGCCGCACGCCGGTCCCCATATATTTT.

The V and J genes are TRBV27 and TRBJ2-7, with a tentative D call TRBD1 (6 bases). Germline V gives CDR1 MNHEY, CDR2 SMNVEV (reference sequence). This CDR3 is 15 amino acids long. The germline V and J ends were trimmed by 10 bases and 6 bases, with 25 bases remaining between them. The CDR3 nucleotides are TGTGCCACCCCGGAAAGGGACACGGGCCGGGGCGAGCAGTACTTC. Protein product: CATPERDTGRGEQYF.

The gene calls are TRBV3-1 (or the pseudogene TRBV3-2) and TRBJ2-7, with D perhaps matching TRBD2 (5 bases). V lost 5 bases and J lost 6, with 14 bases in between. The CDR3 loop spans 13 amino acids. Germline V CDR1 and CDR2: LGHDT, YNNKEL (reference sequence). The CDR3 sequence is CASSNGVLGEQYF. DNA for the CDR3: TGTGCCAGCAGCAACGGGGTTCTCGGCGAGCAGTACTTC.

The chain is built from TRBV19 and TRBJ2-5; D is perhaps TRBD1 (5 bases). The CDR3 spans 13 residues. Trimming left V 6 bases short and J 4 bases short, with 12 bases between. Germline-derived CDR1 and CDR2 are LNHDA and SQIVND (reference sequence). CDR3 in amino acids: CASRLTRGETQYF. The CDR3 coding sequence is TGTGCCAGTAGGCTTACAAGGGGAGAGACCCAGTACTTC.

The V gene is TRBV29-1, the J gene TRBJ1-4; maybe TRBD1 (5 bases). The CDR3 contains 13 residues. CDR1 is SQVTM and CDR2 is ANQGSEA in the germline V gene. Deletions cut 3 bases from V and 4 bases from J, with 9 bases between. CDR3 region: CSVETANNEKLFF. CDR3 DNA: TGCAGCGTTGAGACAGCGAATAATGAAAAACTGTTTTTT.

This chain links TRBV29-1 with TRBJ2-3; 9 bases fit TRBD2. With V trimmed by 3 bases and J by 5 bases, 3 bases remained unmatched. The CDR3 spans 13 residues. CDR1 and CDR2 from the germline V gene are SQVTM and ANQGSEA. The CDR3 here is CSVETSGGDTQYF. In DNA, the CDR3 is TGCAGCGTTGAGACTAGCGGTGGAGATACGCAGTATTTT.

V gene TRBV3-1 (or the pseudogene TRBV3-2) combines with J gene TRBJ1-4; no firm D call. CDR1 is LGHDT and CDR2 is YNNKEL in the germline V gene (reference sequence). CDR3 length: 12 residues. Trimming stripped 5 bases from V and 4 bases from J, with 5 bases between. The CDR3 region has the DNA TGTGCCAGCAGCGTCCTTAATGAAAAACTGTTTTTT. Its translation is CASSVLNEKLFF.

J is TRBJ1-5 and V is TRBV19; 9 nucleotides line up with TRBD1. Trimming removed 5 bases from V and 5 bases from J; junction bases left unmatched: 7. CDR1 and CDR2 (germline): LNHDA, SQIVND (reference sequence). This CDR3 is built from 15 residues. DNA for the CDR3: TGTGCCAGTAGTGTCCGGGACAGGGATGATCAGCCCCAGCATTTT. This codes for CASSVRDRDDQPQHF.